A single sample is the source of the 31 T cell receptor beta chains below, sequenced in a study of shared clonotypes between healthy human individuals. Repertoires were generated with immunoSEQ multiplex PCR, while TCRdb's copy carries only in-frame clones and drops some. The sample has some 2.4 million clones; approximately 93% are singletons. Sample: naive CD4+ T cells from PBMCs. The subset is: CD45RA+ positively selected. Receptors were obtained from a man between 18 and 29 years old in good health. Some clones in this sample may be carry-over from other donors' samples.

This clone has a single count. This chain connects TRBV19 to TRBJ2-3; tentative D call: TRBD1 (6 bases). Germline-derived CDR1 and CDR2 are LNHDA and SQIVND (reference sequence). V was pared by 0 bases and J by 2 bases, with 12 bases between. The CDR3 sequence is 16 residues long. CDR3 amino acids: CASSIERGHLTDTQYF. CDR3 DNA sequence: TGTGCCAGTAGTATAGAACGGGGACACCTCACAGATACGCAGTATTTT.

The chain recombines TRBV7-3 with TRBJ2-3, with D tentatively TRBD2 (6 bases). Germline V gene data show CDR1 as SGHTA and CDR2 as FQGTGA. The V and J ends lost 5 bases and 0 bases respectively, with 15 bases between them. The CDR3 runs to 16 residues. The CDR3 sequence: CASSRRARDSTDTQYF. The CDR3 nucleotides read TGTGCCAGCAGCCGTCGGGCGCGGGATAGCACAGATACGCAGTATTTT.

Regarding this clone: Different DNA sequences within this sample yield the same CDR3. This chain connects TRBV5-1 to TRBJ2-3; D is ambiguous. Trimming took off 2 bases at V and 0 bases at J, with 10 bases between the two ends. The CDR3 consists of 15 residues. Germline V gives CDR1 SGHRS, CDR2 YFSETQ. The CDR3 sequence: CASSFSGASTDTQYF. For the CDR3, the DNA is TGCGCCAGCAGCTTTAGTGGCGCGAGCACAGATACGCAGTATTTT.

This chain uses TRBV5-1 with TRBJ2-2, with a tentative D call TRBD2 (6 bases). V was pared by 0 bases and J by 5 bases, with 17 bases between. Germline CDR1 is SGHRS and CDR2 is YFSETQ. CDR3 length: 17 amino acids. The CDR3 DNA reads as TGCGCCAGCAGCTTGGGGTCGTTGGCAGGGAGGACCGGGGAGCTGTTTTTT. It yields the protein CASSLGSLAGRTGELFF.

This clone was seen just once. The chain links TRBV4-1 to TRBJ2-7; D tentatively reads TRBD1 or TRBD2 (6 bases each). The V gene lost 0 bases and the J gene lost 4 bases, with 13 bases spanning the gap. Germline CDR1 MGHRA, CDR2 YSYEKL. This CDR3 is built from 15 residues. Written as DNA, the CDR3 is TGCGCCAGCAGCCAAGACCCCGGGGGCTTGTACGAGCAGTACTTC. Translated, it gives CASSQDPGGLYEQYF.

J is TRBJ2-1 and V is TRBV7-2, with TRBD2 matching 8 bases. This CDR3 has 16 amino acids. The germline V gene encodes CDR1 SGHTA and CDR2 FQGNSA. V was pared by 1 base and J by 11 bases, with 13 bases of the junction left unmatched. CDR3 in DNA: TGTGCCAGCAGCTTAGGTGGGACTAGTCGACGCGTACAGCAGTTCTTC. Its protein is CASSLGGTSRRVQQFF. The entire variable domain, with the rest obtained from reference TRBV7-2 and TRBJ2-1, is as follows: GAGVSQSPSNKVTEKGKDVELRCDPISGHTALYWYRQSLGQGLEFLIYFQGNSAPDKSGLPSDRFSAERTGGSVSTLTIQRTQQEDSAVYLCASSLGGTSRRVQQFFGPGTRLTVL.

This sequence joins TRBV4-3 and TRBJ2-3; 8 bases are shared with TRBD1. Per the germline V gene, CDR1 is LGHNA and CDR2 is YSLEER. The V segment lost 1 base and the J segment 1 base; nucleotides outside the gene matches: 7. This CDR3 contains 17 residues. The CDR3 loop is CASSQGGADRGTDTQYF. CDR3 DNA: TGCGCCAGCAGCCAAGGGGGGGCGGACAGGGGCACAGATACGCAGTATTTT.

The chain couples TRBV6-6 to TRBJ1-3; a possible D gene is TRBD1 (5 bases). The V gene's germline CDR1 is MNHNY and CDR2 SVGAGI (reference sequence). This CDR3 is built from 15 residues. V lost 5 bases and J 2 bases, leaving 13 bases between the germline ends. The CDR3 nucleotides read TGTGCCAGCAGTCCGGACACGGCTCCTGGAAACACCATATATTTT. Its translation is CASSPDTAPGNTIYF.

The rearrangement joins TRBV5-1 to TRBJ2-1; D may be TRBD2 (6 bases). The ends were cut back, 4 bases at V and 3 bases at J, with 14 bases in the middle. The CDR3 runs to 15 residues. Germline CDR1 reads SGHRS; CDR2 reads YFSETQ. The CDR3 DNA reads TGCGCCAGCAGCGCTAGCGACCCGATCTACAATGAGCAGTTCTTC. As protein: CASSASDPIYNEQFF. The full variable domain, rest sourced from reference TRBV5-1 and TRBJ2-1, is KAGVTQTPRYLIKTRGQQVTLSCSPISGHRSVSWYQQTPGQGLQFLFEYFSETQRNKGNFPGRFSGRQFSNSRSEMNVSTLELGDSALYLCASSASDPIYNEQFFGPGTRLTVL.

The chain's CDR3 is CSVEGGFSYNEQFF. The CDR3 nucleotides are TGCAGCGTTGAAGGCGGTTTCTCCTACAATGAGCAGTTCTTC. The rearrangement uses TRBV29-1 and TRBJ2-1; the D is unclear. The CDR3 covers 14 residues. The V and J ends lost 1 base and 0 bases respectively, with 7 bases between them. The germline gives CDR1 SQVTM, CDR2 ANQGSEA.

The chain recombines TRBV2 with TRBJ2-7; D may be TRBD1 (5 bases). Germline V CDR1 and CDR2: SNHLY, FYNNEI. Trimming stripped 2 bases from V and 8 bases from J, with 7 bases between. The CDR3 contains 11 residues. The CDR3 is CASSETGQQYF. DNA of the CDR3: TGTGCCAGCAGTGAAACAGGTCAGCAGTACTTC.

The CDR3 nucleotides are TGTGCCAGCTCACCACTATCTAACAATGAGCAGTTCTTC. This sequence encodes CASSPLSNNEQFF. The rearrangement joins TRBV18 to TRBJ2-1; D unclear. The CDR3 has 13 residues. The V gene lost 1 base and the J gene lost 5 bases, with 6 bases spanning the gap. Germline CDR1 is KGHSH and CDR2 is LQKENI.

The chain recombines TRBV5-1 with TRBJ2-5; D unresolved. Germline V gives CDR1 SGHRS, CDR2 YFSETQ. Deletions cut 0 bases from V and 5 bases from J, with 11 bases between. This CDR3 has 14 amino acids. The CDR3 DNA is TGCGCCAGCAGCTTGGGACGGACCTGGGAGACCCAGTACTTC. This sequence encodes CASSLGRTWETQYF.

V gene TRBV6-5 combines with J gene TRBJ2-3; D is uncertain. The CDR3 extends over 16 amino acids. Trimming cost V 2 bases and J 0 bases, with 12 bases left between them. Germline lookup yields CDR1 MNHEY and CDR2 SVGAGI. This CDR3 reads CASSYPWTVSTDTQYF. In DNA, the CDR3 is TGTGCCAGCAGTTACCCTTGGACGGTTAGCACAGATACGCAGTATTTT.

The chain combines TRBV28 with TRBJ2-5, with D perhaps matching TRBD2 (6 bases). The CDR3 sequence is 15 residues long. CDR1 and CDR2 (germline): MDHEN, SYDVKM. Trimming cost V 6 bases and J 2 bases, with 16 bases left between them. CDR3 residues: CASRLAGTSQETQYF. CDR3 in DNA: TGTGCCAGCAGACTAGCCGGGACTTCTCAAGAGACCCAGTACTTC.

The chain combines TRBV2 with TRBJ2-5, with 13 nucleotides matching TRBD2. The germline CDR1 and CDR2 sequences are SNHLY and FYNNEI. With 6 bases clipped from V and 11 bases from J, the junction kept 6 bases outside the gene matches. This CDR3 has 13 residues. The CDR3 is CASRVGLAGEQYF. CDR3 nucleotide sequence: TGTGCCAGCAGAGTAGGACTAGCGGGAGAGCAGTACTTC.

The chain combines TRBV6-1 with TRBJ2-1; D remains ambiguous. The CDR3 has 17 amino acids. Trimming removed 1 base from V and 5 bases from J, with 18 bases in between. Per germline, CDR1 MNHNS and CDR2 SASEGT. CDR3: CASSEDVMGDPNNEQFF. Here the CDR3 DNA reads TGTGCCAGCAGTGAAGACGTTATGGGTGACCCGAACAATGAGCAGTTCTTC.

This clone showed up just a few times. This specimen includes other DNA sequences encoding the same CDR3. The CDR3 DNA sequence: TGTGCCAGCAGTTTAGGTTCTGAAGCTTTCTTT. Encoded protein: CASSLGSEAFF. The rearrangement joins TRBV28 to TRBJ1-1; D gene unclear. Germline-derived CDR1 and CDR2 are MDHEN and SYDVKM. Trimming took off 2 bases at V and 6 bases at J, with 4 bases between the two ends. The CDR3 has 11 amino acids.

The rearrangement links TRBV7-6 to TRBJ2-1; 11 bases align to TRBD2. From germline, CDR1 is SGHVS and CDR2 FNYEAQ. The ends lost 2 bases at V and 4 bases at J; junction bases unmatched: 7. This CDR3 is 17 amino acids long. The CDR3 DNA is TGTGCCAGCAGCTTATCACTAGCGGGAGCCCTTTACAATGAGCAGTTCTTC. Its protein product is CASSLSLAGALYNEQFF. Supplemented by reference TRBV7-6 and TRBJ2-1, the full variable domain reads GAGVSQSPRYKVTKRGQDVALRCDPISGHVSLYWYRQALGQGPEFLTYFNYEAQQDKSGLPNDRFSAERPEGSISTLTIQRTEQRDSAMYRCASSLSLAGALYNEQFFGPGTRLTVL.

This clone was picked up one time. The V and J genes are TRBV28 and TRBJ2-1, with TRBD2 identical over 11 bases. CDR1 and CDR2 (germline): MDHEN, SYDVKM. This CDR3 has 16 amino acids. The V and J ends lost 7 bases and 0 bases, in that order; junction bases with no gene match: 5. In nucleotides, the CDR3 is TGTGCCAGCACTCCCCTAGCGGGAGGCTCCTACAATGAGCAGTTCTTC. Protein: CASTPLAGGSYNEQFF. The whole variable domain, remainder taken from reference TRBV28 and TRBJ2-1, is DVKVTQSSRYLVKRTGEKVFLECVQDMDHENMFWYRQDPGLGLRLIYFSYDVKMKEKGDIPEGYSVSREKKERFSLILESASTNQTSMYLCASTPLAGGSYNEQFFGPGTRLTVL.

The CDR3 loop is CASSIRADLSNQPQHF. CDR3 DNA: TGTGCCAGTAGTATTCGGGCGGACCTTAGCAATCAGCCCCAGCATTTT. The chain joins TRBV19 to TRBJ1-5, with D hard to call. V was cut by 3 bases and J by 0 bases, with 12 bases left in between. CDR1 and CDR2 (germline): LNHDA, SQIVND (reference sequence). The length of the CDR3 is 16 residues.

V usage is TRBV5-1 and J usage is TRBJ1-3; D ambiguous. The germline V gene encodes CDR1 SGHRS and CDR2 YFSETQ. Between the trimmed V and J ends, which lost 5 bases and 0 bases, there was a span of 9 bases. The CDR3 has 14 residues. CDR3 in DNA: TGCGCCAGCAGGGCGTCCGCCTCTGGAAACACCATATATTTT. This sequence encodes CASRASASGNTIYF.

A remark on this clone: At the DNA level, this CDR3 is encoded by other sequences in the same sample as well. The chain uses TRBV5-1 and TRBJ2-1; 7 positions agree with TRBD2. The V gene end was trimmed by 0 bases and the J gene end by 5 bases; junction bases not matched to a gene: 5. This CDR3 region has 15 residues. CDR1 is SGHRS and CDR2 is YFSETQ in the germline V gene. The CDR3 here is CASSLGSSGNNEQFF. CDR3 nucleotide sequence: TGCGCCAGCAGCTTGGGATCTAGCGGAAACAATGAGCAGTTCTTC.

In its sample, this clone was seen once. The J gene is TRBJ1-1, the V gene TRBV9, with a tentative D call TRBD1 (6 bases). V gave up 0 bases and J gave up 5 bases, with 14 bases separating them. The germline V gene has CDR1 SGDLS and CDR2 YYNGEE. This CDR3 has 15 residues. Written as DNA, the CDR3 is TGTGCCAGCAGCGTAGCGGGGGGCAGCGAGACTGAAGCTTTCTTT. This gives the protein CASSVAGGSETEAFF.

The sample holds a few counts of this clone. Other nucleotide sequences from this sample produce the same CDR3. V and J are TRBV9 and TRBJ1-5; D is possibly TRBD1 (5 bases). V was trimmed by 0 bases and J by 4 bases, leaving 8 bases between them. The CDR3 has 14 residues. CDR1 and CDR2 (germline): SGDLS, YYNGEE. In DNA form, the CDR3 reads TGTGCCAGCAGCGTAGCCGGGGGAAATCAGCCCCAGCATTTT. It encodes CASSVAGGNQPQHF. The complete variable domain, with remaining parts taken from reference TRBV9 and TRBJ1-5, reads DSGVTQTPKHLITATGQRVTLRCSPRSGDLSVYWYQQSLDQGLQFLIQYYNGEERAKGNILERFSAQQFPDLHSELNLSSLELGDSALYFCASSVAGGNQPQHFGDGTRLSIL.

The chain joins TRBV6-1 to TRBJ1-1; D perhaps matches TRBD1 (5 bases). V was trimmed by 1 base and J by 3 bases, leaving 15 bases between them. Germline CDR1 is MNHNS and CDR2 is SASEGT. The CDR3 length is 16 residues. The DNA for the CDR3 is TGTGCCAGCAGTGAAGGGGCAGGGATACAAGACACTGAAGCTTTCTTT. This sequence encodes CASSEGAGIQDTEAFF.

The J gene is TRBJ2-7, the V gene TRBV30, with D tentatively TRBD1 (6 bases). This CDR3 region has 16 residues. V shed 1 base and J shed 2 bases, with 18 bases lying between them. Germline CDR1 is GTSNPN and CDR2 is SVGIG (reference sequence). CDR3 residues: CAWSGLGFRDTYEQYF. For the CDR3, the DNA is TGTGCCTGGAGTGGATTGGGTTTCAGGGACACCTACGAGCAGTACTTC.

J is TRBJ2-7 and V is TRBV27, with D perhaps matching TRBD1 or TRBD2 (5 bases each). Trimming left V 2 bases short and J 1 base short, with 9 bases between. The V gene's germline CDR1 is MNHEY and CDR2 SMNVEV (reference sequence). The CDR3 is made up of 14 amino acids. The CDR3, as DNA: TGTGCCAGCAGTTTACGGGGCGATTCCTACGAGCAGTACTTC. This codes for CASSLRGDSYEQYF.

The sample holds one count of this clone. V usage is TRBV28 and J usage is TRBJ2-5; TRBD2 matches 7 bases. Trimming at V came to 6 bases and at J to 12 bases, leaving 25 bases not matched to a gene. Germline-derived CDR1 and CDR2 are MDHEN and SYDVKM. This CDR3 is built from 17 residues. The CDR3 region has the DNA TGTGCCAGCAGCCCGAGGAGCTCTCTATCCTTAACTAGCGCCAAGTACTTC. It specifies CASSPRSSLSLTSAKYF.

The V and J genes are TRBV12-5 and TRBJ2-6; D gene ambiguous. Germline assignment: CDR1 LGHNT and CDR2 FRNRAP. There are 18 residues in the CDR3. Trimming cost V 3 bases and J 1 base, with 16 bases left between them. CDR3 in DNA: TGTGCTAGTGGTTTCGATATAATTGGGGATTCTGGGGCCAACGTCCTGACTTTC. Protein sequence: CASGFDIIGDSGANVLTF. Using reference TRBV12-5 and TRBJ2-6 for the parts outside the CDR3, the full variable domain is DARVTQTPRHKVTEMGQEVTMRCQPILGHNTVFWYRQTMMQGLELLAYFRNRAPLDDSGMPKDRFSAEMPDATLATLKIQPSEPRDSAVYFCASGFDIIGDSGANVLTFGAGSRLTVL.

The genes are TRBV2 and TRBJ2-7; the D is unclear. V lost 6 bases and J lost 3, with 9 bases in between. The CDR3 runs to 12 residues. Germline loops: CDR1 SNHLY, CDR2 FYNNEI. The CDR3 region is CASRGSIYEQYF. DNA of the CDR3: TGTGCCAGCAGGGGCTCGATCTACGAGCAGTACTTC.